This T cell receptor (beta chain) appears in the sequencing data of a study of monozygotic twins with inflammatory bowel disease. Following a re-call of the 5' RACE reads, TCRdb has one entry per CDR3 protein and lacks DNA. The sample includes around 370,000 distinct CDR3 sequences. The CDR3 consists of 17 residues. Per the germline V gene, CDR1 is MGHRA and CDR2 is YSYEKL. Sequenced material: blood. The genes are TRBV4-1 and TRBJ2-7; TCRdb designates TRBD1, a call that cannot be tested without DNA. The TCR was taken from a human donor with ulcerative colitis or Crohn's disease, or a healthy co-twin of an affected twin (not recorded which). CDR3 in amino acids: CASSQVGFGQGFYEQYF.